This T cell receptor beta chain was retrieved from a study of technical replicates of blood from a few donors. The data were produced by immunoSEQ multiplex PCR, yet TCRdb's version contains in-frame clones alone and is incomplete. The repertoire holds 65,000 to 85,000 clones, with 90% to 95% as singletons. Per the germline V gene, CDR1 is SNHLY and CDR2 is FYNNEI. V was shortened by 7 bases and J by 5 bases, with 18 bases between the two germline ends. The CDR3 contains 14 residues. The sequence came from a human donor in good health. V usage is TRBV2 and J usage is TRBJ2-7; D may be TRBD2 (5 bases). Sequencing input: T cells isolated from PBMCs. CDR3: CASTKKDLVDEQYF. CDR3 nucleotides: TGTGCCAGCACAAAGAAGGACTTGGTAGACGAGCAGTACTTC.